Detailed here is one T cell receptor (beta chain). Its antigen remains undetermined. Per-base quality was not reported, and no clone a single base away is much larger than it. Samples from volunteer blood donors who had recovered from COVID-19 were contributed by a second Seattle source. Collaborating institutions collected whole blood in K2EDTA tubes following their own protocols. Collaborator samples were shipped for TCRbeta analysis as frozen whole blood, isolated PBMCs, or DNA extracted from either sample type. TCRbeta CDR3 regions were amplified from genomic DNA using the immunoSEQ Assay, a bias-controlled multiplex PCR. On the authors' methods: Nucleated cell counts per sample were estimated from amplification of reference gene primers within the assay. Sequence reads were collapsed and filtered to measure the absolute abundance of every unique TCRbeta CDR3 rearrangement. For each sample, productive Simpson clonality was calculated by taking the square root of Simpson's diversity index across productive rearrangements. TCRdb's version of the immuneACCESS table is confined to in-frame rearrangements and falls short of the full clone set. An unresolved V gene accounts for under half of the shortfall where checked; the remainder is of unknown origin. The DNA gave D and trimming, while V, J and clone size come from that table. The sample table records 200,000 to 250,000 clones; 70% to 90% of these occur just once. Over 9.5% of the sample is in the top ten clones.

This sample was taken from a study of blood T cell repertoires in COVID-19 (dated by TCRdb to 2020 to 2021). Some background on the complete study: Samples from collaborators originated in the United States, Italy and Spain and spanned both the acute and convalescent phases of COVID-19. Sample metadata almost always included a de-identified subject ID, COVID-19 status, age in years and sex. The repertoires were released in a freely available public database meant as a resource for research on the immune response to SARS-CoV-2. HLA class I and class II types, where available, came from metadata supplied by the sample provider rather than from assay-based typing. Deeply sampled blood TCRbeta repertoires from subjects exposed to, actively infected with, or recovered from COVID-19 were included in the dataset. The prospective study material was composed of cDNA or gDNA derived from T cells, B-cell-depleted T cells, or PBMCs. The samples were drawn from two sources: the first 160 participants of the ongoing ImmuneRACE study, and fewer than 1,500 subjects contributed by 6 global collaborators.

Points the paper makes about the study in general: Clinical and demographic metadata were provided uncurated, with the amount varying by source and participant.

V is pared back by 7 bases and J by 0 bases, with 4 bases lying between the germline termini. From a lookup of the germline V gene, CDR1 and CDR2 are MNHEY and SVGAGI. From its cysteine to its phenylalanine, the CDR3 spans 13 amino acids. The CDR3 DNA has 39 bases and is translated from base 1. This TCR was recovered from a woman younger than 35 who had recovered from COVID-19. This chain joins TRBV6-5 to TRBJ1-6, with no reliable assignment of the D segment. The sample was peripheral blood. The sequence in DNA is TGTGCCAGCATGAGCTCCTATAATTCACCCCTCCACTTT. It translates as CASMSSYNSPLHF.